A selection of T cell receptor beta chains follows, all from one sample in a study of T cell responses to AZD1222 COVID-19 vaccine. Produced via immunoSEQ multiplex PCR; TCRdb's table is partial and in-frame only. This repertoire shows 110,000 or so clones, 91% found once; its top ten account for 5.4%. Sequenced here: peripheral blood, sampled on day 0 of AZD1222 vaccination. Receptors originate from an adult in good health. Each CDR3 is given with its conserved first and last residue. The D gene is left open where the match is weak. Only part of the rows carry a size: once, few, many, or a class if the clone is expanded.

clone_size d_call j_call v_call cdr3_aa cdr3_nt
NA NA TRBJ2-1 TRBV7-3 CASSSQGGQSSYNEQFF TGTGCCAGCAGCTCCCAGGGTGGGCAGAGCTCCTACAATGAGCAGTTCTTC
NA NA TRBJ2-2 TRBV5-6 CASSLASVKAYANTGELFF TGTGCCAGCAGCTTGGCCTCCGTGAAGGCCTACGCGAACACCGGGGAGCTGTTTTTT
once NA TRBJ1-5 TRBV2 CASSEALERRRAQHF TGTGCCAGCAGTGAAGCGCTCGAGCGCCGGAGGGCCCAGCATTTT
NA NA TRBJ1-1 TRBV30 CAWSFVSNTEAFF TGTGCCTGGAGTTTCGTGTCGAACACTGAAGCTTTCTTT
NA NA TRBJ2-7 TRBV10-1 CASRRIQGGEQYF TGCGCCAGCAGGAGAATTCAGGGCGGCGAGCAGTACTTC
NA NA TRBJ2-7 TRBV6-5 CASSYSAGFYEQYF TGTGCCAGCAGTTACTCGGCCGGTTTCTACGAGCAGTACTTC
NA TRBD1 TRBJ1-6 TRBV2 CASRRQGINSPLHF TGTGCCAGCAGAAGACAGGGTATCAATTCACCCCTCCACTTT
NA NA TRBJ1-2 TRBV15 CATSSRGGSSTF TGTGCCACCAGCAGCAGGGGAGGGTCGAGCACCTTC
NA TRBD1 TRBJ2-6 TRBV11-2 CASSLPGTGVTGANVLTF TGTGCCAGCAGCTTACCCGGGACAGGGGTAACTGGGGCCAACGTCCTGACTTTC
NA NA TRBJ2-1 TRBV20-1 CSASSVNEQFF TGCAGTGCTAGTTCGGTCAATGAGCAGTTCTTC
NA TRBD1 TRBJ1-4 TRBV9 CASSASGQATNEKLFF TGTGCCAGCAGCGCCTCGGGACAGGCAACTAATGAAAAACTGTTTTTT
NA TRBD1 TRBJ1-1 TRBV7-9 CASNPQGGTEAFF TGTGCCAGCAACCCCCAGGGGGGCACTGAAGCTTTCTTT
NA NA TRBJ1-6 TRBV21-1 CASGTDPGSYNSPLHF TGTGCCAGCGGAACGGACCCCGGATCCTATAATTCACCCCTCCACTTT
few NA TRBJ2-2 TRBV7-6 CASSAQQGVKSGELFF TGTGCCAGCAGCGCCCAACAGGGAGTAAAATCCGGGGAGCTGTTTTTT
NA NA TRBJ1-2 TRBV2 CASIADRISYGYTF TGTGCCAGCATCGCCGACAGAATATCCTATGGCTACACCTTC
NA NA TRBJ1-2 TRBV3-1/TRBV3-2 CASSQRGLGGSHGYTF TGTGCCAGCAGCCAAAGGGGTTTAGGCGGGTCGCATGGCTACACCTTC
NA TRBD1 TRBJ2-1 TRBV12-3/TRBV12-4 CASSLISDRAKFF TGTGCCAGCAGTTTAATTTCGGACAGGGCAAAGTTCTTC
NA NA TRBJ1-5 TRBV6-5 CASSSYRESNQPQHF TGTGCCAGCAGTTCCTACAGGGAAAGCAATCAGCCCCAGCATTTT
NA NA TRBJ1-3 TRBV29-1 CSVEIGLNTIYF TGCAGCGTTGAGATCGGTTTGAACACCATATATTTT
NA NA TRBJ2-5 TRBV12-3/TRBV12-4 CASSLVPQETQYF TGTGCCAGCAGTTTAGTACCCCAAGAGACCCAGTACTTC
NA NA TRBJ1-4 TRBV28 CASSFQSGFNEKLFF TGTGCCAGCAGTTTTCAGTCAGGGTTTAATGAAAAACTGTTTTTT
NA TRBD1 TRBJ2-1 TRBV19 CASSVTGQGAYNEQFF TGTGCCAGTAGTGTTACGGGACAGGGGGCTTACAATGAGCAGTTCTTC
NA NA TRBJ1-1 TRBV27 CASSLGGGALNTEAFF TGTGCCAGCAGTTTAGGGGGGGGAGCTCTGAACACTGAAGCTTTCTTT
NA NA TRBJ1-1 TRBV28 CASKTPLGLNTEAFF TGTGCCAGCAAAACCCCGTTAGGGCTGAACACTGAAGCTTTCTTT
NA NA TRBJ2-1 TRBV6-5 CASSLYRERNNEQFF TGTGCCAGCAGCCTCTACAGGGAGAGGAACAATGAGCAGTTCTTC
NA NA TRBJ2-2 TRBV11-2 CASSPGVHPDTGELFF TGTGCCAGCAGTCCAGGCGTCCACCCCGACACCGGGGAGCTGTTTTTT
NA NA TRBJ2-1 TRBV18 CASSPVTSPQFF TGTGCCAGCTCACCAGTGACGTCTCCCCAGTTCTTC
NA NA TRBJ2-2 TRBV30 CAWRGLRATGELFF TGTGCCTGGAGGGGCCTTCGGGCCACCGGGGAGCTGTTTTTT
once TRBD1 TRBJ1-6 TRBV27 CASSFGTGRTFTPLHF TGTGCCAGCAGTTTCGGGACAGGGAGGACATTCACGCCCCTCCACTTT
NA NA TRBJ1-1 TRBV7-8 CASSLFQGRNTEAFF TGTGCCAGCAGCTTATTCCAGGGGCGGAACACTGAAGCTTTCTTT
NA NA TRBJ1-1 TRBV6-5 CASTSSGGASEAFF TGTGCCAGCACCTCCTCGGGGGGCGCATCCGAAGCTTTCTTT
NA TRBD1 TRBJ1-6 TRBV15 CATSREDRGNSPLHF TGTGCCACCAGCAGAGAGGACAGGGGGAATTCACCCCTCCACTTT
NA TRBD2 TRBJ2-1 TRBV24-1 CATSDPGLKYEQFF TGTGCCACCAGTGACCCGGGACTAAAGTATGAGCAGTTCTTC
NA NA TRBJ1-2 TRBV5-6 CASSLVGGRFGYTF TGTGCCAGCAGCTTGGTAGGGGGGCGCTTCGGCTACACCTTC
NA NA TRBJ1-3 TRBV19 CASTPRRNTIYF TGTGCCAGTACCCCCAGAAGAAACACCATATATTTT
NA TRBD2 TRBJ2-7 TRBV4-1 CASSQGKRESSYEQYF TGCGCCAGCAGCCAAGGGAAGCGGGAGAGTTCCTACGAGCAGTACTTC
once NA TRBJ1-5 TRBV13 CASSFGGLTDQPQHF TGTGCCAGCAGCTTTGGAGGACTTACGGATCAGCCCCAGCATTTT
NA NA TRBJ1-6 TRBV2 CASSGLGPYNSPLHF TGTGCCAGCAGTGGGCTGGGGCCCTATAATTCACCCCTCCACTTT
NA NA TRBJ1-5 TRBV20-1 CSASSGGIQPQHF TGCAGTGCTAGTTCGGGGGGCATTCAGCCCCAGCATTTT
NA NA TRBJ2-1 TRBV6-5 CASSYPLGGGPNEQFF TGTGCCAGCAGTTACCCTCTGGGGGGGGGCCCTAATGAGCAGTTCTTC
NA NA TRBJ1-6 TRBV6-5 CASRKQGRGSPLHF TGTGCCAGCAGAAAACAGGGAAGGGGGTCACCCCTCCACTTT
NA NA TRBJ1-6 TRBV30 CAWRLGGINSPLHF TGTGCCTGGCGCCTAGGGGGGATTAATTCACCCCTCCACTTT
NA NA TRBJ1-1 TRBV19 CASTGGIAEAFF TGTGCCAGTACCGGGGGGATCGCTGAAGCTTTCTTT
NA NA TRBJ2-7 TRBV3-1/TRBV3-2 CASSQDRGGPRLEQYF TGTGCCAGCAGCCAAGATCGCGGGGGCCCGCGTCTGGAGCAGTACTTC
NA NA TRBJ1-4 TRBV19 CASSMDPRSEKLFF TGTGCCAGTAGTATGGACCCAAGGTCCGAAAAACTGTTTTTT
NA NA TRBJ2-7 TRBV5-1 CASSLEAGINEQYF TGCGCCAGCAGCTTGGAGGCAGGGATAAACGAGCAGTACTTC
NA TRBD2 TRBJ2-2 TRBV6-5 CASSLGLAANTGELFF TGTGCCAGCAGTTTGGGACTAGCGGCGAACACCGGGGAGCTGTTTTTT
NA NA TRBJ1-1 TRBV6-1 CASSVYAAGLNTEAFF TGTGCCAGCAGTGTGTACGCCGCGGGCCTGAACACTGAAGCTTTCTTT
NA NA TRBJ1-1 TRBV19 CASRSNRVTTLDTEAFF TGTGCCAGCAGATCGAACAGGGTAACGACCCTGGACACTGAAGCTTTCTTT